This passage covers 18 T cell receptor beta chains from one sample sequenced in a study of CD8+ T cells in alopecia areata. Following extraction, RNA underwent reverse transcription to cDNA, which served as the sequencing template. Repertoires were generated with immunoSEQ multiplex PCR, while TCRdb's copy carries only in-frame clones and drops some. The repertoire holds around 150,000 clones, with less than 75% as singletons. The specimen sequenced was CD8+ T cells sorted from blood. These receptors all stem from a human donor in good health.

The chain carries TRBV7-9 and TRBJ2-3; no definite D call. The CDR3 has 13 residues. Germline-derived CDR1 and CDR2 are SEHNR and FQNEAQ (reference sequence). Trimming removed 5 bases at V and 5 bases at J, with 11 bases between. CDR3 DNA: TGTGCCAGCAGCCACCCAGAGGAAGATACGCAGTATTTT. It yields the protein CASSHPEEDTQYF. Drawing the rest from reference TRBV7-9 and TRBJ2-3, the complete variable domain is DTGVSQNPRHKITKRGQNVTFRCDPISEHNRLYWYRQTLGQGPEFLTYFQNEAQLEKSRLLSDRFSAERPKGSFSTLEIQRTEQGDSAMYLCASSHPEEDTQYFGPGTRLTVL.

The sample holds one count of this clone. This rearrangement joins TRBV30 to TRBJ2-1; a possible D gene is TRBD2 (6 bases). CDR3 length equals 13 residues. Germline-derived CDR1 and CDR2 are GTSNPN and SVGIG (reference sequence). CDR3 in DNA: TGTGCTTCCCGGAGGGCCCTCGACAATGAGCAGTTCTTC. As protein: CASRRALDNEQFF.

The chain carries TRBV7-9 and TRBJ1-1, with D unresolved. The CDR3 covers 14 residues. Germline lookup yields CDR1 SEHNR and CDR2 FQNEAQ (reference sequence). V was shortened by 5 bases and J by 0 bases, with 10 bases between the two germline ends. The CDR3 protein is CASSRVALNTEAFF. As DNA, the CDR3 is TGTGCCAGCAGCCGAGTCGCGTTGAACACTGAAGCTTTCTTT.

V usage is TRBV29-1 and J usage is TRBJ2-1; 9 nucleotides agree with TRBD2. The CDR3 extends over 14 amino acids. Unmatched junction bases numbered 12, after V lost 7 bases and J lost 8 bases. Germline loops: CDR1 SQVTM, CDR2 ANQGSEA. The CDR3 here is CSAALAGAFDEQFF. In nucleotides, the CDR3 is TGCAGCGCTGCCTTAGCGGGAGCATTCGATGAGCAGTTCTTC.

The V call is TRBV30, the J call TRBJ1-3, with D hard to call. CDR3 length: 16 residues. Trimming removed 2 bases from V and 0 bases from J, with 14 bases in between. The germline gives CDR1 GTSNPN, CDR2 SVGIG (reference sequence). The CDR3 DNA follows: TGTGCCTGGAGTTCCCCGTTGCGGTCCTCTGGAAACACCATATATTTT. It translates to CAWSSPLRSSGNTIYF.

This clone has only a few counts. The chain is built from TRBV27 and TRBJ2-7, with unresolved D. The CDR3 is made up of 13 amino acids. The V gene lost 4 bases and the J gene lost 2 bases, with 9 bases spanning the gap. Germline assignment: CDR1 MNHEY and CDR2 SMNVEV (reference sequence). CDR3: CASSSHGAYEQYF. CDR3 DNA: TGTGCCAGCAGTTCTCATGGGGCCTACGAGCAGTACTTC.

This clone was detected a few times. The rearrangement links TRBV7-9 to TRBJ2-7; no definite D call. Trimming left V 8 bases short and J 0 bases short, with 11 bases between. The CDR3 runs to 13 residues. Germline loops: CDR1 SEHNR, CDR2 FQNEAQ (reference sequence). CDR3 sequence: CASGSTLSYEQYF. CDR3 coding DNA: TGTGCCAGCGGATCGACACTCTCCTACGAGCAGTACTTC.

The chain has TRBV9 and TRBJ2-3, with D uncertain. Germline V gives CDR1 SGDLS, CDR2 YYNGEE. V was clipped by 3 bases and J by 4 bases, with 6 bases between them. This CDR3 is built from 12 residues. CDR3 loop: CASSAMPDTQYF. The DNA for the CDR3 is TGTGCCAGCAGCGCGATGCCAGATACGCAGTATTTT.

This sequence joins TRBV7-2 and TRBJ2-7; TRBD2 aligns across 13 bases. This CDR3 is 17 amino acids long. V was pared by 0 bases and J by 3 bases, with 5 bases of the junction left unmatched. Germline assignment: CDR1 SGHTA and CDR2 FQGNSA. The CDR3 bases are TGTGCCAGCAGCTTAGCGAACGGACTAGCGGGAGACTACGAGCAGTACTTC. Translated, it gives CASSLANGLAGDYEQYF. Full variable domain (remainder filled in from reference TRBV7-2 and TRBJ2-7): GAGVSQSPSNKVTEKGKDVELRCDPISGHTALYWYRQSLGQGLEFLIYFQGNSAPDKSGLPSDRFSAERTGGSVSTLTIQRTQQEDSAVYLCASSLANGLAGDYEQYFGPGTRLTVT.

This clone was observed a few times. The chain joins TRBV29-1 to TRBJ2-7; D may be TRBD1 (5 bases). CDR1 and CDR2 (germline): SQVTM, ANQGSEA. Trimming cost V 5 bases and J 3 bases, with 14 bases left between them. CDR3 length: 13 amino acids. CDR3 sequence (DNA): TGCAGCGTTCAGGGCCCCGAGAGCTACGAGCAGTACTTC. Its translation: CSVQGPESYEQYF.

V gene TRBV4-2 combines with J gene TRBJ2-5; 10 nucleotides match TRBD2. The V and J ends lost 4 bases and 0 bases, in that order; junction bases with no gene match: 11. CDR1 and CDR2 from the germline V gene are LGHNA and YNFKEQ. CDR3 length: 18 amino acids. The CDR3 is CASSLTAALAGYQETQYF. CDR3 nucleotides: TGTGCCAGCAGCCTTACGGCTGCACTAGCGGGGTACCAAGAGACCCAGTACTTC.

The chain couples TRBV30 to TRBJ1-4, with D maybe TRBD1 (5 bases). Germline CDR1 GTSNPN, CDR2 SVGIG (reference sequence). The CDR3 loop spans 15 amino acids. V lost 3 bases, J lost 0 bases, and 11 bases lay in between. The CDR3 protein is CAWRTGITTNEKLFF. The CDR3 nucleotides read TGTGCCTGGAGAACAGGAATTACAACTAATGAAAAACTGTTTTTT. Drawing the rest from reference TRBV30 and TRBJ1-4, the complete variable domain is SQTIHQWPATLVQPVGSPLSLECTVEGTSNPNLYWYRQAAGRGLQLLFYSVGIGQISSEVPQNLSASRPQDRQFILSSKKLLLSDSGFYLCAWRTGITTNEKLFFGSGTQLSVL.

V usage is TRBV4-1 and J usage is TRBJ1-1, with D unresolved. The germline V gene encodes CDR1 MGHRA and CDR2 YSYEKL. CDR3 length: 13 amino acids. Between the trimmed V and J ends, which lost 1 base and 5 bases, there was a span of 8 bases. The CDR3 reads CASSQGRDTEAFF. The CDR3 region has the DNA TGCGCCAGCAGCCAAGGTAGGGATACTGAAGCTTTCTTT.

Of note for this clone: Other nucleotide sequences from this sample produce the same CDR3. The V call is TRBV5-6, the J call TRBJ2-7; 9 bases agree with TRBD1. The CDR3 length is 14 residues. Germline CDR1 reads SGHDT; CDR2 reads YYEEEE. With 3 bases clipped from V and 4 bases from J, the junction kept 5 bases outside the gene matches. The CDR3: CASSSGTGSYEQYF. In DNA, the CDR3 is TGTGCCAGCAGCTCCGGGACAGGGTCTTACGAGCAGTACTTC.

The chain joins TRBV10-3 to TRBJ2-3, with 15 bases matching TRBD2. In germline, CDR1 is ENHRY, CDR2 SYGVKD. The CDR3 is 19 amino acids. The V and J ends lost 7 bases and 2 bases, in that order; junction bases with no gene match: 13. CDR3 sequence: CAIKAPGLAGGSTTDTQYF. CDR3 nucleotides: TGTGCCATCAAAGCCCCGGGACTAGCGGGAGGCTCGACCACAGATACGCAGTATTTT.

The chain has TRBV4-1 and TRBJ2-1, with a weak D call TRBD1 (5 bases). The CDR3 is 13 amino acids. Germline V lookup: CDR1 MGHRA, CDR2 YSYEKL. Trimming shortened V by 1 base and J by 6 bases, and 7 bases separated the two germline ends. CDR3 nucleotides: TGCGCCAGCAGCCAAGGACAGTCCAATGAGCAGTTCTTC. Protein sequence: CASSQGQSNEQFF.

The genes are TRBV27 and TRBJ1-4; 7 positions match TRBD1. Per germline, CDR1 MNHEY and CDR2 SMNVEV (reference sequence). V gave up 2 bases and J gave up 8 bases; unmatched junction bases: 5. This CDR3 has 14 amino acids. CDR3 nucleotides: TGTGCCAGCAGTTTAGAAGGGGGCCAGGAAAAACTGTTTTTT. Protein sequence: CASSLEGGQEKLFF.

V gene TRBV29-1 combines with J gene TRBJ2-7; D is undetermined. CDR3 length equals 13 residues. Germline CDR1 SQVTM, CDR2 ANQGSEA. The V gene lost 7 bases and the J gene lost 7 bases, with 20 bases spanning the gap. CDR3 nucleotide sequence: TGCAGCGCGTCGACTGAGATTCTACAGGAGCAGTACTTC. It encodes CSASTEILQEQYF.